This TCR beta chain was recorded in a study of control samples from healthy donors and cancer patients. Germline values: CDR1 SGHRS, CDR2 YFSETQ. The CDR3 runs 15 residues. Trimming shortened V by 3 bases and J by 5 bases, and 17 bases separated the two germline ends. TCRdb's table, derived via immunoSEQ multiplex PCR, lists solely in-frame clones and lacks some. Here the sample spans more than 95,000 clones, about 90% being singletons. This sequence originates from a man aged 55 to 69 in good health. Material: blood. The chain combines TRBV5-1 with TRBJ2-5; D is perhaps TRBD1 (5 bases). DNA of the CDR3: TGCGCCAGCAGCTATTTCCGACAGACCACGGAGACCCAGTACTTC. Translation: CASSYFRQTTETQYF.